This is a list of T cell receptor beta chains from one sample in a study of T-cell reconstitution after alpha-beta-depleted transplantation in children. From the PCR reads, TCRdb called clonotypes with MiXCR, one entry per CDR3 protein. The table shows roughly 490,000 distinct CDR3 sequences, with over 9.5% occurring only once. Sequenced material: PBMCs, mostly from graft donor cells, taken 180 days after TCRalphabeta/CD19-depleted stem cell transplant. The receptors here all came from a female patient younger than 10 who had a stem cell transplant for aplastic anemia, so the T cells may come from the graft donor. Both conserved end residues are part of each CDR3. Each record gives: J gene, V gene, D gene, clone size, CDR3 protein, CDR3 DNA. The D gene is left open where the match is weak. Some rows mark clone size as missing; the rest say once, few, many or name a class of expanded clone.

TRBJ2-2,TRBV4-1,NA,few,CASSPAALTGELFF,TGCGCCAGCAGCCCAGCGGCCCTAACCGGGGAGCTGTTTTTT
TRBJ1-2,TRBV15,TRBD1,few,CATIRRGVTNGYTF,TGTGCCACCATACGCAGGGGGGTAACTAATGGCTACACCTTC
TRBJ2-3,TRBV18,NA,NA,CASSRQRQTPDTQYF,TGTGCCAGCTCACGACAGCGACAGACCCCAGATACGCAGTATTTT
TRBJ2-4,TRBV11-2,TRBD1,few,CASSLVVDRGRNIQYF,TGTGCCAGCAGCTTAGTGGTGGACAGGGGTAGAAACATTCAGTACTTC
TRBJ2-3,TRBV29-1,TRBD2,many,CSVDRGGRTGDTQYF,TGCAGCGTTGACCGCGGGGGGAGGACGGGAGATACGCAGTATTTT
TRBJ2-5,TRBV5-1,TRBD1,NA,CASSFGTVQETQYF,TGCGCCAGCAGTTTTGGGACAGTTCAAGAGACCCAGTACTTC
TRBJ2-2,TRBV24-1,NA,few,CATSDPRGVNTGELFF,TGTGCCACCAGTGACCCCAGGGGTGTGAACACCGGGGAGCTGTTTTTT
TRBJ1-4,TRBV18,NA,NA,CASSPHRVTEKLFF,TGTGCCAGCTCACCACACAGGGTCACCGAAAAACTGTTTTTT
TRBJ2-1,TRBV3-1,TRBD2,few,CASSQELADEQFF,TGTGCCAGCAGCCAAGAGCTAGCGGATGAGCAGTTCTTC
TRBJ2-3,TRBV7-3,TRBD2,NA,CASSPLAVDQDTQYF,TGTGCCAGCAGCCCGCTAGCGGTAGATCAAGATACGCAGTATTTT
TRBJ2-7,TRBV7-6,NA,few,CASSRDTSFVYEQYF,TGTGCCAGCAGCCGTGACACCTCATTCGTCTACGAGCAGTACTTC
TRBJ2-7,TRBV15,TRBD2,few,CATSRAVSSGAYEQYF,TGTGCCACCAGCAGGGCGGTGTCTAGCGGTGCCTACGAGCAGTACTTC
TRBJ2-7,TRBV10-3,TRBD2,NA,CAISSGLAGDGEQYF,TGTGCCATCAGTTCTGGACTAGCGGGAGACGGCGAGCAGTACTTC
TRBJ2-2,TRBV4-1,NA,NA,CASSQDSRLGMWKKNTGELFF,TGCGCCAGCAGCCAAGATAGCAGGCTAGGCATGTGGAAAAAGAACACCGGGGAGCTGTTTTTT
TRBJ2-5,TRBV20-1,NA,NA,CSARGLDGSETQYF,TGCAGTGCTAGAGGTCTAGATGGCTCAGAGACCCAGTACTTC
TRBJ2-7,TRBV28,TRBD1,NA,CASSPIMDRGLHEQYF,TGTGCCAGCAGTCCAATAATGGACAGGGGTCTCCACGAGCAGTACTTC
TRBJ2-7,TRBV10-3,NA,few,CAISESSGSPYEQYF,TGTGCCATCAGTGAGTCGAGCGGGTCGCCCTACGAGCAGTACTTC
TRBJ1-5,TRBV28,NA,NA,CASSPDSPTNQPQHF,TGTGCCAGCAGCCCTGACAGCCCTACCAATCAGCCCCAGCATTTT
TRBJ2-2,TRBV28,NA,NA,CASRLTVNTGDLFF,TGTGCCAGCAGACTGACGGTGAACACCGGGGACCTGTTTTTT
TRBJ1-2,TRBV25-1,NA,few,CASSESGRKGYTF,TGTGCCAGCAGTGAATCAGGTCGTAAGGGCTACACCTTC
TRBJ2-5,TRBV7-8,NA,NA,CASSLGPHPYF,TGTGCCAGCAGCTTGGGACCTCACCCGTACTTC
TRBJ2-3,TRBV5-1,TRBD2,NA,CASSLTGTNPSQYF,TGCGCCAGCAGCTTGACCGGGACTAACCCCTCGCAGTATTTT
TRBJ1-5,TRBV18,NA,many,CASSPQHGQPQHF,TGTGCCAGCTCACCGCAGCACGGGCAGCCCCAGCATTTT
TRBJ1-1,TRBV5-5,TRBD1,few,CASSLAGQYEAFF,TGTGCCAGCAGCTTGGCGGGACAGTATGAAGCTTTCTTT
TRBJ2-6,TRBV5-1,NA,many,CASSREIQGLSAGANVLTF,TGCGCCAGCAGCCGTGAAATTCAGGGGCTCTCGGCTGGGGCCAACGTCCTGACTTTC
TRBJ2-2,TRBV12-3/TRBV12-4,NA,NA,CASSFWQGNTGELFF,TGTGCCAGCAGTTTCTGGCAGGGTAACACCGGGGAGCTGTTTTTT
TRBJ2-1,TRBV4-3,TRBD2,many,CASSQELWLADDNEQFF,TGCGCCAGCAGCCAAGAGCTTTGGCTAGCGGACGACAATGAGCAGTTCTTC
TRBJ2-7,TRBV12-3/TRBV12-4,TRBD2,NA,CASSQTSAHSYEQYF,TGTGCCAGCAGCCAAACTAGCGCGCACTCCTACGAGCAGTACTTC
TRBJ2-3,TRBV7-2,NA,NA,CASSPPPGNTQYF,TGTGCCAGCAGCCCTCCCCCGGGAAATACGCAGTATTTT
TRBJ2-1,TRBV28,TRBD2,NA,CASRGGAGGYNEQFF,TGTGCCAGCCGAGGGGGAGCGGGAGGCTACAATGAGCAGTTCTTC
TRBJ2-2,TRBV5-1,NA,few,CASRGHNTGELFF,TGCGCCAGCAGGGGACACAACACCGGGGAGCTGTTTTTT
TRBJ2-7,TRBV12-3/TRBV12-4,NA,NA,CASSPMRGQGYEQYF,TGTGCCAGCAGTCCCATGAGGGGTCAGGGATACGAGCAGTACTTC
TRBJ2-4,TRBV29-1,NA,NA,CSAEPGQGKNIQYF,TGCAGCGCCGAGCCTGGGCAGGGGAAAAACATTCAGTACTTC
TRBJ2-2,TRBV6-1,TRBD2,NA,CTSNGLAGGYGELFF,TGTACCAGCAATGGACTAGCGGGAGGGTACGGGGAGCTGTTTTTT
TRBJ2-3,TRBV27,NA,few,CASSLRAPGTPGPPSTDTQYF,TGTGCCAGCAGTCTTAGGGCTCCCGGGACTCCCGGCCCGCCAAGCACAGATACGCAGTATTTT
TRBJ2-1,TRBV7-9,TRBD2,NA,CASSPHSAGGYNEQFF,TGTGCCAGCAGTCCACACTCGGCGGGAGGGTATAATGAGCAGTTCTTC
TRBJ2-2,TRBV9,NA,NA,CASSVESVTGELFF,TGTGCCAGCAGCGTGGAAAGCGTAACCGGGGAGCTGTTTTTT
TRBJ1-1,TRBV29-1,NA,NA,CSVEDRGVNTEAFF,TGCAGCGTTGAAGATCGGGGGGTGAACACTGAAGCTTTCTTT
TRBJ2-1,TRBV12-3/TRBV12-4,NA,many,CAALKFDEQFF,TGTGCCGCGCTCAAATTCGATGAGCAGTTCTTC
TRBJ2-7,TRBV4-1,NA,NA,CASSQVLDSAYEQYF,TGCGCCAGCAGCCAGGTCCTCGATAGCGCCTACGAGCAGTACTTC
TRBJ2-7,TRBV27,TRBD2,NA,CASSLSSSGRGLGEQYF,TGTGCCAGCAGTTTATCGTCCAGCGGGAGGGGGCTCGGCGAGCAGTACTTC
TRBJ2-1,TRBV18,NA,NA,CASSPLADNEQFF,TGTGCCAGCTCACCGCTAGCAGACAATGAGCAGTTCTTC
TRBJ2-1,TRBV15,TRBD2,NA,CATSRVLAGPPSEQFF,TGTGCCACCAGCAGAGTTCTAGCGGGACCACCAAGTGAGCAGTTCTTC
TRBJ2-2,TRBV12-3/TRBV12-4,TRBD2,few,CASTLTLAGGNTGELFF,TGTGCCAGCACTCTCACCCTAGCGGGAGGGAACACCGGGGAGCTGTTTTTT
TRBJ1-6,TRBV6-5,NA,NA,CASSYFKTREALHF,TGTGCCAGCAGTTATTTCAAAACAAGGGAGGCCCTCCACTTT
TRBJ1-5,TRBV12-3/TRBV12-4,NA,NA,CASSFWTEGQPQHF,TGTGCCAGCAGTTTTTGGACTGAGGGGCAGCCCCAGCATTTT
TRBJ2-5,TRBV6-5,NA,many,CASRSPDGLETQYF,TGTGCCAGCAGATCCCCTGACGGGCTGGAGACCCAGTACTTC
TRBJ2-3,TRBV5-1,TRBD2,few,CASSLTSGSMHTQYF,TGCGCCAGCAGCTTAACTAGCGGGAGTATGCATACGCAGTATTTT
TRBJ2-2,TRBV5-6,NA,NA,CASSLMTTPMGTGELFF,TGTGCCAGCAGCTTGATGACAACACCGATGGGGACCGGGGAGCTGTTTTTT
TRBJ2-1,TRBV10-3,TRBD1,NA,CARAPGQGIDEQFF,TGTGCCAGGGCCCCGGGACAGGGGATCGATGAGCAGTTCTTC
TRBJ2-6,TRBV7-2,NA,few,CASSLGATFANVLTF,TGTGCCAGCAGCTTAGGGGCGACTTTCGCCAACGTCCTGACTTTC
TRBJ2-7,TRBV20-1,NA,many,CSARESALEQYF,TGCAGTGCTAGAGAATCTGCCCTCGAGCAGTACTTC
TRBJ2-4,TRBV12-3/TRBV12-4,TRBD1,NA,CASTTGTVNIQYF,TGTGCCAGCACCACCGGGACAGTAAACATTCAGTACTTC
TRBJ2-7,TRBV29-1,TRBD1,few,CSVVTGGYPYEQYF,TGCAGCGTCGTAACAGGGGGCTATCCCTACGAGCAGTACTTC
TRBJ1-4,TRBV29-1,TRBD1,few,CSVNRGTGGGEKLFF,TGCAGCGTAAACAGAGGTACAGGGGGAGGTGAAAAACTGTTTTTT
TRBJ1-5,TRBV20-1,NA,NA,CSARDDSRSSNQPQHF,TGCAGTGCTAGAGATGACAGTCGGAGTAGCAATCAGCCCCAGCATTTT
TRBJ2-4,TRBV29-1,NA,NA,CSVERTRLVGIQYF,TGCAGCGTTGAGCGGACTCGCTTAGTGGGCATTCAGTACTTC
TRBJ2-3,TRBV11-2,NA,few,CASSLGWTDTQYF,TGTGCCAGCAGCTTAGGGTGGACCGATACGCAGTATTTT